This TCR beta chain was identified during a study of blood T cell repertoires in COVID-19. This CDR3 comprises 15 residues. Trimming removed 0 bases from V and 10 bases from J; junction bases left unmatched: 9. The V gene's germline CDR1 is SGHDT and CDR2 YYEEEE. Per the authors' pipeline: Amplification of reference gene primers provided the estimated nucleated cell counts. Clones were sequenced by immunoSEQ multiplex PCR, and TCRdb holds only the in-frame ones, with some missing. D and trimming were read from the DNA, whereas the V and J calls and clone size are those reported in that table. The table includes around 420,000 clones, over 75% detected once.

Sequences were obtained from PBMCs or T cells enriched from blood (not recorded which). The sequence was collected from a woman aged 40-49 years with acute COVID-19. The chain couples TRBV5-6 to TRBJ2-1; TRBD1 matches 8 bases. CDR3 loop: CASSLETGTGGEQFF. CDR3 nucleotide sequence: TGTGCCAGCAGCTTGGAAACGGGGACAGGAGGGGAGCAGTTCTTC. Variable domain in full (rest from reference TRBV5-6 and TRBJ2-1): DAGVTQSPTHLIKTRGQQVTLRCSPKSGHDTVSWYQQALGQGPQFIFQYYEEEERQRGNFPDRFSGHQFPNYSSELNVNALLLGDSALYLCASSLETGTGGEQFFGPGTRLTVL.